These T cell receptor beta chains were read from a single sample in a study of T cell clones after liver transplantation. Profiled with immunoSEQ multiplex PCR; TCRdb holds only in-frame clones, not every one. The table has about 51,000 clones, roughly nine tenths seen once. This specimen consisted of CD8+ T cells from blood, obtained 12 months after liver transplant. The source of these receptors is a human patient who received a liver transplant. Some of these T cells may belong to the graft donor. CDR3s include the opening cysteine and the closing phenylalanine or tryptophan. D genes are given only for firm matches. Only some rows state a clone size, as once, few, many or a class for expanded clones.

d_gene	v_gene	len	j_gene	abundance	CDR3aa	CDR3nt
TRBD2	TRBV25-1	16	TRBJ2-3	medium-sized	CASSEYPGLATDTQYF	TGTGCCAGCAGTGAATATCCCGGACTAGCCACAGATACGCAGTATTTT
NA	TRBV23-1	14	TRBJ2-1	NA	CASRSQRTYNEQFF	TGCGCCAGCAGATCCCAGCGGACCTACAATGAGCAGTTCTTC
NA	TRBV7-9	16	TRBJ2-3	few	CASSLGGRISTDTQYF	TGTGCCAGCAGCTTAGGGGGCAGGATTAGCACAGATACGCAGTATTTT
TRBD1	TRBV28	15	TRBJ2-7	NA	CASSLGQGFRYEQYF	TGTGCCAGCAGCCTGGGACAGGGGTTTCGCTACGAGCAGTACTTC
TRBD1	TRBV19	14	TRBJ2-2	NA	CASQRTGGEGELFF	TGTGCCAGTCAAAGGACAGGGGGTGAAGGGGAGCTGTTTTTT
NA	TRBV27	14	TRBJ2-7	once	CASSPGQGGNEQYF	TGTGCCAGCAGTCCCGGACAGGGAGGGAACGAGCAGTACTTC
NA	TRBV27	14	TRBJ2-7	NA	CASSWAGASYEQYF	TGTGCCAGCAGCTGGGCCGGGGCCTCCTACGAGCAGTACTTC
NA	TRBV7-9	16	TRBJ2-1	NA	CASSLAPGPNGDEQFF	TGTGCCAGCAGCTTAGCGCCCGGCCCCAATGGGGATGAGCAGTTCTTC
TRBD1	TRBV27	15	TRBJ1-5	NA	CASSFLTGGNQPQHF	TGTGCCAGCAGTTTTCTGACAGGGGGCAATCAGCCCCAGCATTTT
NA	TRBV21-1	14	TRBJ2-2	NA	CASRKGRITGELFF	TGTGCCAGCCGAAAAGGAAGGATCACCGGGGAGCTGTTTTTT
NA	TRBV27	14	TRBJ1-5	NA	CASSFEGPRQPQHF	TGTGCCAGCAGTTTCGAGGGCCCCAGGCAGCCCCAGCATTTT
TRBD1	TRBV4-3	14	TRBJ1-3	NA	CASSPDRLGNTIYF	TGCGCCAGCAGCCCGGACAGGCTGGGAAACACCATATATTTT
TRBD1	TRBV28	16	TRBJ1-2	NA	CASSLLGQGSDYGYTF	TGTGCCAGCAGTTTATTAGGACAGGGGTCTGACTATGGCTACACCTTC
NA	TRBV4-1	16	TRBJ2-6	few	CASSQIMNSGANVLTF	TGCGCCAGCAGCCAAATTATGAACTCTGGGGCCAACGTCCTGACTTTC
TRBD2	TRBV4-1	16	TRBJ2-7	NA	CASSHPGTSGAYEQYF	TGCGCCAGCAGCCATCCTGGGACTAGCGGAGCCTACGAGCAGTACTTC
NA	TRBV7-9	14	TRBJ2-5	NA	CASSTDGHLETQYF	TGTGCCAGCAGCACGGACGGACACTTGGAGACCCAGTACTTC
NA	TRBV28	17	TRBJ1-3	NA	CASSLFLTDSSGNTIYF	TGTGCCAGCAGTTTATTCCTTACGGACAGCTCTGGAAACACCATATATTTT
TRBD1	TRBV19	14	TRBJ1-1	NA	CASSKQGGYTEAFF	TGTGCCAGTAGCAAACAGGGGGGGTACACTGAAGCTTTCTTT
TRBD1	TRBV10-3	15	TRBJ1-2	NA	CAIPGTGERSYGYTF	TGTGCCATCCCAGGGACAGGGGAAAGGTCCTATGGCTACACCTTC
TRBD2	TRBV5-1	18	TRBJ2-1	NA	CASSFETSGSFAYNEQFF	TGCGCCAGCAGCTTCGAGACTAGCGGGAGTTTCGCCTACAATGAGCAGTTCTTC
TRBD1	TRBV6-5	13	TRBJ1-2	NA	CASSWTGDYGYTF	TGTGCCAGCAGTTGGACAGGGGACTATGGCTACACCTTC
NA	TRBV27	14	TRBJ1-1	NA	CASSPGGENTEAFF	TGTGCCAGCAGTCCGGGAGGGGAGAACACTGAAGCTTTCTTT
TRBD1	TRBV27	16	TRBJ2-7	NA	CASSFFPPRGPYEQYF	TGTGCCAGCAGTTTCTTTCCCCCCAGGGGGCCATACGAGCAGTACTTC
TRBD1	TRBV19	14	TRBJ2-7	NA	CASTAGTGLYEQYF	TGTGCCAGTACCGCTGGGACAGGGCTCTACGAGCAGTACTTC
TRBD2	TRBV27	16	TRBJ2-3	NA	CASSLWSGGSTDTQYF	TGTGCCAGCAGTTTGTGGTCGGGAGGATCCACAGATACGCAGTATTTT
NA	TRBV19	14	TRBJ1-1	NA	CASSIGGFNTEAFF	TGTGCCAGTAGTATCGGAGGTTTCAACACTGAAGCTTTCTTT
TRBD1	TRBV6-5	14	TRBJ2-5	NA	CASSLGQGGETQYF	TGTGCCAGCAGCCTGGGACAGGGGGGGGAGACCCAGTACTTC